This is a list of T cell receptor beta chains from one sample in a study of cytomegalovirus exposure and HLA in healthy donors. Clones were read by immunoSEQ multiplex PCR, and TCRdb kept only the in-frame ones, dropping some. The sample holds about 90,000 clones, 65% to 85% seen once. The sample was PBMCs. All receptors come from a man between 18 and 35 years old in good health and CMV-seronegative. Both conserved end residues are part of each CDR3. A D gene is named only where the DNA matches it firmly. Only some rows state a clone size, as once, few, many or a class for expanded clones.

cdr3_nt,cdr3_aa,j_call,v_call,clone_size,d_call
TGCGCCAGCAGCCAAGATTCGGGGGCTAATGAAAAACTGTTTTTT,CASSQDSGANEKLFF,TRBJ1-4,TRBV4-3,.,.
TGCGCCAGCAGCACATACTCCTGGGCCCTTAGCTCCTACGAGCAGTACTTC,CASSTYSWALSSYEQYF,TRBJ2-7,TRBV5-1,once,.
TGTGCCAGCTCTCCTAGGACAGGGGGACGAATGAACACCGGGGAGCTGTTTTTT,CASSPRTGGRMNTGELFF,TRBJ2-2,TRBV18,.,TRBD1
TGTGCCTGGAGTGTGCACAGGGGGCTTCAGCCCCAGCATTTT,CAWSVHRGLQPQHF,TRBJ1-5,TRBV30,.,TRBD1
TGTGCCAGCAGCCAAGATTCGGCTAGCGAGAGCTCAAGCACAGATACGCAGTATTTT,CASSQDSASESSSTDTQYF,TRBJ2-3,TRBV4-2,.,.
TGTGCCAGCAGCTATAGCGTAGCCACCTACGAGCAGTACTTC,CASSYSVATYEQYF,TRBJ2-7,TRBV7-8,.,.
TGTGCTAGTGGTTTGCTCCCCGGGGTCTCCTCCTACAATGAGCAGTTCTTC,CASGLLPGVSSYNEQFF,TRBJ2-1,TRBV12-5,.,.
TGTGCCAGCAGTCCAGGGCGACAGGGCGGGCAGCCCCAGCATTTT,CASSPGRQGGQPQHF,TRBJ1-5,TRBV7-9,.,TRBD1
TGTGCCAGCAGCGTTCAGGGGAATCAGCCCCAGCATTTT,CASSVQGNQPQHF,TRBJ1-5,TRBV9,.,.
TGTGCCACCAGCAGAGTTCGGCAGGGCCCCCTCTATGGCTACACCTTC,CATSRVRQGPLYGYTF,TRBJ1-2,TRBV15,.,.
TGTGCCAGCAGCTTCGGGACTAGCGGGAGCGAGCAGTACTTC,CASSFGTSGSEQYF,TRBJ2-7,TRBV7-9,.,TRBD2
TGTGCCAGCAGCTTAGATCGCGGGGCGGATCAGTACTTC,CASSLDRGADQYF,TRBJ2-7,TRBV11-3,.,.
TGCGCCAGCAGTCAATCGGGGGGACAGGGGATCCTTCGGGATGAAAAACTGTTTTTT,CASSQSGGQGILRDEKLFF,TRBJ1-4,TRBV23-1,.,TRBD1
TGTGCCTGGACTAGCGGGTCCTACGAGCAGTACTTC,CAWTSGSYEQYF,TRBJ2-7,TRBV30,.,TRBD2
TGTGCCAGCAGCTTACAGCAGGGCTCAGAGACCCAGTACTTC,CASSLQQGSETQYF,TRBJ2-5,TRBV7-2,.,.
TGTGCCAGCAGCGCAACTAGCGGCCCAAACAATGAGCAGTTCTTC,CASSATSGPNNEQFF,TRBJ2-1,TRBV9,.,TRBD2
TGTGCTAGTGGTTCCCAAGTACAGGGGGCCGAGACCCAGTACTTC,CASGSQVQGAETQYF,TRBJ2-5,TRBV12-5,few,TRBD1
TGTGCCAGCAGGACAGGGGCTTCCTACGAGCAGTACTTC,CASRTGASYEQYF,TRBJ2-7,TRBV6-5,.,TRBD1
TGTGCCAGCAGTGTGACAGGGATGAACACTGAAGCTTTCTTT,CASSVTGMNTEAFF,TRBJ1-1,TRBV25-1,.,TRBD1
TGTGCCACCAGCCGGAGAACCGGGGAGCTGTTTTTT,CATSRRTGELFF,TRBJ2-2,TRBV15,.,.
TGCGCCAGCAGTACTACAGGGTGGGGGGAAAAACTGTTTTTT,CASSTTGWGEKLFF,TRBJ1-4,TRBV10-2,few,.
TGTGCCTGGAGCCTCAGGGGGCGCAGAATCGACTACGAGCAGTACTTC,CAWSLRGRRIDYEQYF,TRBJ2-7,TRBV30,.,TRBD1
TGCGCCAGCAGCCAAGACAGGGGGTATGCTGAAGCTTTCTTT,CASSQDRGYAEAFF,TRBJ1-1,TRBV4-1,few,TRBD1
TGTGCCAGCAGCCCAGGGACAGACTATAATTCACCCCTCCACTTT,CASSPGTDYNSPLHF,TRBJ1-6,TRBV6-5,once,TRBD1
TGTGCCAGCAGCGTAGCTAACGGACAGGGTGAAGCTTTCTTT,CASSVANGQGEAFF,TRBJ1-1,TRBV9,.,TRBD1
TGCGCCAGCAGCACCGGGACTAGCTACGAGCAGTACTTC,CASSTGTSYEQYF,TRBJ2-7,TRBV5-1,.,TRBD2
TGCAGCGTTGAAGCGGACAATGAGCAGTTCTTC,CSVEADNEQFF,TRBJ2-1,TRBV29-1,.,.
TGTGCCAGCAGCTCCCTAGCGGGAGGGCCTACTTTC,CASSSLAGGPTF,TRBJ2-6,TRBV7-2,.,TRBD2
TGTGCCAGCATTAAGACACATACAGATACGCAGTATTTT,CASIKTHTDTQYF,TRBJ2-3,TRBV2,few,.
TGTGCCTGGGCGGGCGGATCCTATGGCTACACCTTC,CAWAGGSYGYTF,TRBJ1-2,TRBV30,.,.
TGTGCCAGCAGCTGGGATTTAGACAGGGGGCAGACTGGGGCCAACGTCCTGACTTTC,CASSWDLDRGQTGANVLTF,TRBJ2-6,TRBV11-2,.,TRBD1
TGCAGCGTGAGGGAGTCTGAAGCTTTCTTT,CSVRESEAFF,TRBJ1-1,TRBV29-1,.,.
TGTGCCAGTAGTATTTTAGCGGGAGGAACTTCGAATGAGCAGTTCTTC,CASSILAGGTSNEQFF,TRBJ2-1,TRBV19,.,TRBD2
TGTGCCAGCAGATTTACGACAGGGGTGGGCACTGAAGCTTTCTTT,CASRFTTGVGTEAFF,TRBJ1-1,TRBV2,.,TRBD1
TGTGCCAGCAGCTCCACCCGGACAGGGAGGAACTATGGCTACACCTTC,CASSSTRTGRNYGYTF,TRBJ1-2,TRBV27,.,TRBD1
TGTGCCACCAGCAGAAATCTCGGGGGCACTGAAGCTTTCTTT,CATSRNLGGTEAFF,TRBJ1-1,TRBV15,once,.
TGCGCCAGCAGCCACAAGGGGGCCGTTGCGACAGATACGCAGTATTTT,CASSHKGAVATDTQYF,TRBJ2-3,TRBV5-1,.,TRBD1
TGTGCCAGCAGCTTAAGATCCGGACAGACTAACACTGAAGCTTTCTTT,CASSLRSGQTNTEAFF,TRBJ1-1,TRBV11-2,once,.
TGTGCCAGCAGCTCTATTTTACAGGGAAGGTATGGCTACACCTTC,CASSSILQGRYGYTF,TRBJ1-2,TRBV9,.,.
TGTGCCAGCAGCTTAGGGCCCCGCGAGCAGTACTTC,CASSLGPREQYF,TRBJ2-7,TRBV7-9,.,.
TGTGCCAGCAGTTACTCTACAGGAGAGAACACTGAAGCTTTCTTT,CASSYSTGENTEAFF,TRBJ1-1,TRBV6-5,.,.
TGCGCCAGCAGCCAAGCTACAGGGGCGACTAACTATGGCTACACCTTC,CASSQATGATNYGYTF,TRBJ1-2,TRBV4-3,.,TRBD1
TGCAGCGTTAAGGGGACAGGGACTAACAATGAGCAGTTCTTC,CSVKGTGTNNEQFF,TRBJ2-1,TRBV29-1,.,TRBD1
TGTGCCAGCCGGCCGGGTCGGCCGGAGACCCAGTACTTC,CASRPGRPETQYF,TRBJ2-5,TRBV18,.,.
TGTGCCTGGACCAGCCCACCAGGAGGTCAAGAGACCCAGTACTTC,CAWTSPPGGQETQYF,TRBJ2-5,TRBV30,.,.
TGTGCCAGCAGCCCCCGGGAGCCAGATACGCAGTATTTT,CASSPREPDTQYF,TRBJ2-3,TRBV6-4,few,.
TGCAGCGTTCAAGACCGGGACAGGCCCCCGGGCTATGGCTACACCTTC,CSVQDRDRPPGYGYTF,TRBJ1-2,TRBV29-1,.,TRBD1
TGTGCCAGCAGTCAAGGGGCGGTTGAAGCTTTCTTT,CASSQGAVEAFF,TRBJ1-1,TRBV25-1,once,.
TGTGCCAGCAGTGAAACGGGACACCCCACCTACGAGCAGTACTTC,CASSETGHPTYEQYF,TRBJ2-7,TRBV6-1,.,.
TGTGCCAGCAGCCTTGGGGGGTATAATGAAAAACTGTTTTTT,CASSLGGYNEKLFF,TRBJ1-4,TRBV7-9,.,.
TGTGCCAGCAAGGGCGGACAGGGGTTTAACTATGGCTACACCTTC,CASKGGQGFNYGYTF,TRBJ1-2,TRBV6-5,.,TRBD1
TGTGCCACACTAGGGACTAGCGGGAGCGATGAGCAGTTCTTC,CATLGTSGSDEQFF,TRBJ2-1,TRBV2,.,TRBD2
TGTGCCAGTAGTATAGGACAGCTTAACTCCTACGAGCAGTACTTC,CASSIGQLNSYEQYF,TRBJ2-7,TRBV19,.,.
TGTGCCAGCAGTGAAGGGGGCGGTGGAAACACCATATATTTT,CASSEGGGGNTIYF,TRBJ1-3,TRBV6-1,.,.
TGTGCCTGGAGCGCCGGGACAGGGTGGGGTGGCTACACCTTC,CAWSAGTGWGGYTF,TRBJ1-2,TRBV30,.,TRBD1
TGTGCCAGCAGCCAAGATCCGGGAGTGGTCGAGCAGTACTTC,CASSQDPGVVEQYF,TRBJ2-7,TRBV14,.,.
TGTGCCAGTAGTATCGGCACCGGGGGGGAGACCCAGTACTTC,CASSIGTGGETQYF,TRBJ2-5,TRBV19,.,TRBD2